The 9 T cell receptor beta chains below come from one sample, sequenced in a study of blood T cell repertoires in COVID-19. TCRdb's table, derived via immunoSEQ multiplex PCR, lists solely in-frame clones and lacks some. The sample carries 200,000 to 300,000 clones, roughly 81% recorded once. The specimen sequenced was peripheral blood. The receptors originated from a woman older than 75 with COVID-19, enrolled during active disease.

V is TRBV18 and J is TRBJ2-6, with 7 bases lining up with TRBD1. V trimming: 3 bases; J trimming: 4 bases; junction bases outside the gene matches: 18. The CDR3 spans 20 residues. Per the germline V gene, CDR1 is KGHSH and CDR2 is LQKENI. CDR3 nucleotide sequence: TGTGCCAGCTCACCCCGACAGCCGACAGGGTCAGCGGCCGGGGCCAACGTCCTGACTTTC. It yields the protein CASSPRQPTGSAAGANVLTF.

This clone was counted a single time. The rearrangement uses TRBV7-2 and TRBJ1-2, with D perhaps TRBD1 (5 bases). The V end lost 1 base, the J end lost 7 bases, and 10 bases lay between the germline ends. The CDR3 runs to 13 residues. Germline-derived CDR1 and CDR2 are SGHTA and FQGNSA. The CDR3 DNA reads TGTGCCAGCAGCTTAGACAGGAGTAGTGGCTACACCTTC. Translated: CASSLDRSSGYTF. Complete variable domain (other parts from reference TRBV7-2 and TRBJ1-2): GAGVSQSPSNKVTEKGKDVELRCDPISGHTALYWYRQSLGQGLEFLIYFQGNSAPDKSGLPSDRFSAERTGGSVSTLTIQRTQQEDSAVYLCASSLDRSSGYTFGSGTRLTVV.

This chain links TRBV30 with TRBJ2-3; tentative D call: TRBD2 (7 bases). Looked up from germline, CDR1 is GTSNPN and CDR2 is SVGIG (reference sequence). V gave up 0 bases and J gave up 3 bases, with 16 bases separating them. This CDR3 is 16 amino acids long. The CDR3 is CAWSVLRGARTDTQYF. The CDR3 DNA follows: TGTGCCTGGAGTGTATTACGGGGGGCGCGGACAGATACGCAGTATTTT.

Concerning this clone itself: The same CDR3 arises from other DNA sequences in this sample as well. The CDR3 loop is CASSFSGYEQYF. In nucleotides, the CDR3 is TGTGCCAGCAGCTTTAGCGGGTACGAGCAGTACTTC. V and J are TRBV6-2 or TRBV6-3 and TRBJ2-7; 7 nucleotides agree with TRBD2. V shed 6 bases and J 4 bases; nucleotides not matched to a gene: 3. The germline gives CDR1 MNHEY, CDR2 SVGEGT. CDR3 size: 12 residues.

The chain has TRBV6-5 and TRBJ1-2; TRBD1 aligns across 9 bases. Per the germline V gene, CDR1 is MNHEY and CDR2 is SVGAGI. Losses at the gene ends were 5 bases for V and 5 bases for J; bases not matched to a gene: 3. The CDR3 extends over 13 amino acids. The CDR3 sequence is CASSRTGEYGYTF. CDR3 in DNA: TGTGCCAGCAGTAGGACAGGGGAATATGGCTACACCTTC.

The chain employs TRBV28 and TRBJ1-2; maybe TRBD1 (6 bases). V gave up 2 bases and J gave up 8 bases, with 18 bases separating them. This CDR3 has 15 residues. CDR1 MDHEN and CDR2 SYDVKM come from the germline V gene. In DNA form, the CDR3 reads TGTGCCAGCAGTTTACGACCGAGGGTGGGGGCAGGCTACACCTTC. As protein: CASSLRPRVGAGYTF.

The chain combines TRBV7-9 with TRBJ2-3; maybe TRBD2 (6 bases). Trimming removed 7 bases at V and 7 bases at J, with 21 bases between. The CDR3 spans 15 residues. Germline V gives CDR1 SEHNR, CDR2 FQNEAQ (reference sequence). CDR3 amino acids: CASNPPEGHSYTQYF. The CDR3 nucleotides read TGTGCCAGCAACCCCCCGGAGGGCCATTCTTATACGCAGTATTTT.

The chain has TRBV2 and TRBJ1-2; 11 nucleotides line up with TRBD1. The CDR3 covers 19 residues. Germline CDR1 reads SNHLY; CDR2 reads FYNNEI. V was pared by 7 bases and J by 3 bases, with 19 bases of the junction left unmatched. CDR3 in amino acids: CASTEGGAGQGDVDYGYTF. CDR3 DNA: TGTGCCAGCACCGAAGGGGGGGCGGGACAGGGGGACGTTGACTATGGCTACACCTTC.

V is TRBV28 and J is TRBJ1-6; D may be TRBD1 (6 bases). Trimming shortened V by 8 bases and J by 6 bases, and 14 bases separated the two germline ends. Germline V gene lookup returns CDR1 MDHEN and CDR2 SYDVKM. CDR3 size: 14 residues. CDR3 sequence (DNA): TGTGCCAGCCGAGGACAGTCAACTAATTCACCCCTCCACTTT. It encodes CASRGQSTNSPLHF.